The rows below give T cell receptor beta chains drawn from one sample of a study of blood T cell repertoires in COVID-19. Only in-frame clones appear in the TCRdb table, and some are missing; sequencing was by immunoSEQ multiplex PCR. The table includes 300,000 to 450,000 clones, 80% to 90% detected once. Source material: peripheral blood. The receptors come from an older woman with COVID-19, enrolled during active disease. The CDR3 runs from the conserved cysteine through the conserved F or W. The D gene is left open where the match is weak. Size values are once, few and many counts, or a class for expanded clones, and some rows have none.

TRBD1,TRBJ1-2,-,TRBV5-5,TGTGCCAGCAGCCGACAGGGCTTAGCTAACTATGGCTACACCTTC,CASSRQGLANYGYTF
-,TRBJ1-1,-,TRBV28,TGTGCCAGCAGTCCGAGGAGCGCCTACACTGAAGCTTTCTTT,CASSPRSAYTEAFF
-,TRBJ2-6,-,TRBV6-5,TGTGCCAGCAGTTCAGGGAACTCTGGGGCCAACGTCCTGACTTTC,CASSSGNSGANVLTF
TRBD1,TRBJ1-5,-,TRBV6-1,TGTGCCAGCAGTGACCCGGGACAGATTAATCAGCCCCAGCATTTT,CASSDPGQINQPQHF
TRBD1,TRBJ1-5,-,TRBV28,TGTGCCAGCAGCGCAGGGGGTTTTCAGCCCCAGCATTTT,CASSAGGFQPQHF
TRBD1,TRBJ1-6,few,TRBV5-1,TGCGCCAGCGGACCGGGACAGGGGAATTCACCCCTCCACTTT,CASGPGQGNSPLHF
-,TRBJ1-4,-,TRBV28,TGTGCCAGCAGGGGGGGTACTGCTAATGAAAAACTGTTTTTT,CASRGGTANEKLFF
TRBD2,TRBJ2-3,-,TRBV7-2,TGTGCCAGCAGCTTAGGCGCTGGTCTAGCGGGATCCTATACGCAGTATTTT,CASSLGAGLAGSYTQYF
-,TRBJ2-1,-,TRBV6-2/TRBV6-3,TGTGCCAGCAGTTACTCGACAGGCCGCCTTCAGTTCTTC,CASSYSTGRLQFF
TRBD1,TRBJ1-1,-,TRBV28,TGTGCCAGCAGTAAAAGGACAGGATTGGGGCGAGCAGCTTTCTTT,CASSKRTGLGRAAFF
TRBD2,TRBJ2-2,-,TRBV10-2,TGCGCCAGCAAACGGCCGCGGGGGGCAGATACCGGGGAGCTGTTTTTT,CASKRPRGADTGELFF
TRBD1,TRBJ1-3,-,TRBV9,TGTGCCAGCAGCGCCGACCACAGGGGGCCAGGTGGAAACACCATATATTTT,CASSADHRGPGGNTIYF
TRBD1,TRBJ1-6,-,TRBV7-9,TGTGCCAGCAGCCCTCAGGGGGCCCATAATTCACCCCTCCACTTT,CASSPQGAHNSPLHF
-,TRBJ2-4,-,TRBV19,TGTGCCAGTAGTATCGAACTAGCCAAAAACATTCAGTACTTC,CASSIELAKNIQYF
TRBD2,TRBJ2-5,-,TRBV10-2,TGCGCCAGCAGTATTAGCGGGGGGGAAGAGACCCAGTACTTC,CASSISGGEETQYF
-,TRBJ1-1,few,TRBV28,TGTGCCAGCAGTTCCCCGACAGGTCGATTCCTTTACGCTTTCTTT,CASSSPTGRFLYAFF
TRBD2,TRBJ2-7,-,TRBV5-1,TGCGCCAGCAGCTTGGTATTGGCGGTAGGGCAGCCCGGGAGGGAGCAGTACTTC,CASSLVLAVGQPGREQYF
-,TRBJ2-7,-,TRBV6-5,TGTGCCAGCAACCTAGGGGGGGCTGCCTACGAGCAGTACTTC,CASNLGGAAYEQYF
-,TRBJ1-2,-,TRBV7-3,TGTGCCAGCAGCACCTCCGGGAGCTATGGCTACACCTTC,CASSTSGSYGYTF
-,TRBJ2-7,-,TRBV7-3,TGTGCCAGCAGCTCCAAAGCCAGCGCTTCCTACGAGCAGTACTTC,CASSSKASASYEQYF
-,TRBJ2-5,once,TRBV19,TGTGCCAGTAGTAGGGCAGGGGCGAGGACCCAGTACTTC,CASSRAGARTQYF
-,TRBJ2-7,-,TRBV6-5,TGTGCCAGCAGTTACAGGAGGACAGACTACGAGCAGTACTTC,CASSYRRTDYEQYF
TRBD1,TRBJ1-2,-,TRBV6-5,TGTGCCAGCAGTATTGGGACAGGACTCTATGGCTACACCTTC,CASSIGTGLYGYTF
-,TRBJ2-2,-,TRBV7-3,TGTGCCAGCAGCTTGACCCCGGGACTCTCAACGGCCGGGGAGCTGTTTTTT,CASSLTPGLSTAGELFF
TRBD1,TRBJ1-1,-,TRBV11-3,TGTGCCAGCAGCCTCGGACAGGGTGGGGGCACTGAAGCTTTCTTT,CASSLGQGGGTEAFF
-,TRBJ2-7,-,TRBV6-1,TGTGCCAGCAGTGAAAGAGGGGGTAGGTACGAGCAGTACTTC,CASSERGGRYEQYF
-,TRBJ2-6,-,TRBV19,TGTGCCAGTAGTGGGGGCAGGGTCCTCTCTGGGGCCAACGTCCTGACTTTC,CASSGGRVLSGANVLTF
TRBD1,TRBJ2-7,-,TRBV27,TGTGCCAGCGGCGACAGGGGTTATGGCGAGCAGTACTTC,CASGDRGYGEQYF
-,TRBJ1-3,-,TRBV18,TGTGCCAGCTCACCCTCTCTAAACTCTGGAAACACCATATATTTT,CASSPSLNSGNTIYF
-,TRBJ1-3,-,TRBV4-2,TGTGCCAGCAGCCAAGACGGTTACGACATTGGAAACACCATATATTTT,CASSQDGYDIGNTIYF
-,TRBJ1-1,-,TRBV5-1,TGCGCCAGCAGCCGGCGGGAGAATGAAGCTTTCTTT,CASSRRENEAFF
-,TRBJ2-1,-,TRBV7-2,TGTGCCAGCAGCTTAACAGGGAGCAATGAGCAGTTCTTC,CASSLTGSNEQFF
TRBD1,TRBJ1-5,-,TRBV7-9,TGTGCCAGCAGCTTATCGGGGCAGGGGGCTGGTAATCAGCCCCAGCATTTT,CASSLSGQGAGNQPQHF
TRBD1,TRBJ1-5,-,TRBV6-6,TGTGCCAGCACCAAGACAGGGGGCAATCAGCCCCAGCATTTT,CASTKTGGNQPQHF
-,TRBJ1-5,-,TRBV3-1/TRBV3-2,TGTGCCAGCAGCCAGGGGGGACGGTTATCAAAGCCCCAGCATTTT,CASSQGGRLSKPQHF
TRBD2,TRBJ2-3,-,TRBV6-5,TGTGCCAGCCGATTAGCGGGGGGCACAGATACGCAGTATTTT,CASRLAGGTDTQYF
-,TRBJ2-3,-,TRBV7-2,TGTGCCAGCAGCTTAGTGAGGTCCGGGGATACGCAGTATTTT,CASSLVRSGDTQYF